This T cell receptor (beta chain) was recovered during a study of shared clonotypes between healthy human individuals. Repertoires were generated with immunoSEQ multiplex PCR, while TCRdb's copy carries only in-frame clones and drops some. The sample contains some 2,500,000 clones, around 93% of which appear only once. Only a few counts were recorded for this clone. The V and J ends lost 4 bases and 7 bases respectively, with 14 bases between them. Germline V CDR1 and CDR2: SGHRS, YFSETQ. The length of the CDR3 is 14 residues. The chain is built from TRBV5-1 and TRBJ1-4; D gene ambiguous. The TCR originated in a man aged 18 to 35 in good health. Some clones in this sample may be carry-over from other donors' samples. The specimen sequenced was naive CD4+ T cells from PBMCs. Specified subset: CD45RA+ positively selected. The CDR3 spells CASSLWSVGEKLFF. CDR3 DNA: TGCGCCAGCAGCCTTTGGAGTGTCGGTGAAAAACTGTTTTTT.